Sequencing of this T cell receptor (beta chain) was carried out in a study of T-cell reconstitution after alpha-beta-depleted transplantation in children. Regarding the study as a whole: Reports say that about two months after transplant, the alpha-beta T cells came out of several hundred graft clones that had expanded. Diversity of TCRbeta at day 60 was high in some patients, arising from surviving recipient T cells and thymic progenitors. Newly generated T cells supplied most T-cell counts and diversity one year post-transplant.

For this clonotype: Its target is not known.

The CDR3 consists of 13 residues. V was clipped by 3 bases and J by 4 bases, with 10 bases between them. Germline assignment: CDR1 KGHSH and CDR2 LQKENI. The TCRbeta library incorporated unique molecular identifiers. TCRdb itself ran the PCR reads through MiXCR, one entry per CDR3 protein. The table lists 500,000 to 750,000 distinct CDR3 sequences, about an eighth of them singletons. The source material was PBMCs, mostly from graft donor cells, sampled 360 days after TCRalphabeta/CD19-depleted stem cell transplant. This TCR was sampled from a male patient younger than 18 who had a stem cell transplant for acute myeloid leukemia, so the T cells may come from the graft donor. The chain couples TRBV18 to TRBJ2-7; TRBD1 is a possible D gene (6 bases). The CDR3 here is CASSPRTEYEQYF. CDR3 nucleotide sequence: TGTGCCAGCTCACCTAGGACAGAATACGAGCAGTACTTC.